The 24 T cell receptor beta chains listed next were all sequenced from one sample in a study of T-cell reconstitution after alpha-beta-depleted transplantation in children. Molecular barcoding with unique molecular identifiers was used for the TCRbeta library. One entry per CDR3 protein, called by TCRdb with MiXCR from the PCR reads. The repertoire holds some 530,000 distinct CDR3 sequences, with around 12% as singletons. Source: PBMCs from the stem cell graft donor, taken from the stem cell graft. These receptors were obtained from a human donor who donated a stem cell graft to a child with combined immunodeficiency.

In this sample, this clonotype turned up many times. The chain carries TRBV20-1 and TRBJ1-5, with 10 nucleotides matching TRBD1. There are 13 residues in the CDR3. Germline V gene sequence: CDR1 DFQATT, CDR2 SNEGSKA (reference sequence). V lost 3 bases to trimming and J lost 5 bases; unmatched junction nucleotides: 1. The CDR3 bases are TGCAGTGCTAGGGACAGGGGGGATCAGCCCCAGCATTTT. This encodes CSARDRGDQPQHF.

This clonotype was observed a few times. The rearrangement links TRBV20-1 to TRBJ2-7; D remains unclear. There are 13 residues in the CDR3. Germline loops: CDR1 DFQATT, CDR2 SNEGSKA (reference sequence). The V and J ends lost 5 bases and 2 bases respectively, with 13 bases between them. This CDR3 reads CSALVGVPYEQYF. The CDR3 nucleotides are TGCAGTGCTTTAGTCGGCGTTCCCTACGAGCAGTACTTC.

This clonotype was found a few times. The gene calls are TRBV20-1 and TRBJ1-5; D is perhaps TRBD1 (6 bases). V lost 2 bases to trimming and J lost 11 bases, with 16 bases between them. The V gene's germline CDR1 is DFQATT and CDR2 SNEGSKA (reference sequence). The CDR3 is made up of 13 amino acids. The CDR3 region has the DNA TGCAGTGCTAGAAGGACAGCGGAGATGGCCCAGCATTTT. Protein sequence: CSARRTAEMAQHF.

This clonotype appeared a few times. The chain carries TRBV18 and TRBJ2-7, with 7 bases matching TRBD2. CDR3 length equals 15 residues. Germline loops: CDR1 KGHSH, CDR2 LQKENI. With V trimmed by 3 bases and J by 2 bases, 7 bases remained unmatched. The DNA for the CDR3 is TGTGCCAGCTCACCTCTAGCGGAGATCGCCTACGAGCAGTACTTC. Its translation: CASSPLAEIAYEQYF.

The rearrangement links TRBV5-6 to TRBJ2-7; 7 positions match TRBD1. Germline CDR1 is SGHDT and CDR2 is YYEEEE. This CDR3 contains 13 residues. Unmatched junction bases numbered 7, after V lost 4 bases and J lost 6 bases. The CDR3 DNA follows: TGTGCCAGCAGCATCTCAGGGGGTCTCGAGCAGTACTTC. This codes for CASSISGGLEQYF.

Ten or more counts support this clonotype. The chain recombines TRBV5-1 with TRBJ1-1; tentative D call: TRBD1 (5 bases). Trimming stripped 0 bases from V and 3 bases from J, with 12 bases between. Germline V gene lookup returns CDR1 SGHRS and CDR2 YFSETQ. The CDR3 spans 15 residues. CDR3 nucleotides: TGCGCCAGCAGCTTGGCCGGCGGGGCCTACACTGAAGCTTTCTTT. Its protein is CASSLAGGAYTEAFF.

The J gene is TRBJ2-1, the V gene TRBV20-1; 8 nucleotides match TRBD2. There are 15 residues in the CDR3. V trimming: 6 bases; J trimming: 10 bases; junction bases outside the gene matches: 17. Germline assignment: CDR1 DFQATT and CDR2 SNEGSKA (reference sequence). CDR3 in amino acids: CSARGGSGGAREQFF. In DNA, the CDR3 is TGCAGTGCCCGGGGAGGGTCGGGAGGGGCTCGGGAGCAGTTCTTC.

The chain uses TRBV5-1 and TRBJ2-1; TRBD1 aligns across 10 bases. CDR3 size: 18 residues. Germline V gene data show CDR1 as SGHRS and CDR2 as YFSETQ. With V trimmed by 2 bases and J by 4 bases, 12 bases remained unmatched. CDR3 nucleotide sequence: TGCGCCAGCAGCTTACAAACAACGACAGGGGGCTATTACAATGAGCAGTTCTTC. Protein sequence: CASSLQTTTGGYYNEQFF.

This clonotype was counted only a few times. The V and J genes are TRBV20-1 and TRBJ2-3, with D perhaps TRBD2 (5 bases). Germline lookup yields CDR1 DFQATT and CDR2 SNEGSKA (reference sequence). V was pared by 3 bases and J by 3 bases, with 22 bases between. The CDR3 is 17 residues long. This chain's CDR3 is CSASTSHGPWRTDTQYF. CDR3 nucleotide sequence: TGCAGTGCTAGTACCTCCCATGGACCATGGAGGACAGATACGCAGTATTTT.

This sequence joins TRBV14 and TRBJ2-3; 7 bases are shared with TRBD2. V shed 3 bases, J shed 3 bases, and the junction held 6 bases outside the gene matches. The CDR3 consists of 15 residues. Germline V CDR1 and CDR2: SGHDN, FVKESK. As DNA, the CDR3 is TGTGCCAGCAGCCAGTGGGGGGGACTTACAGATACGCAGTATTTT. Encoded protein: CASSQWGGLTDTQYF.

The sample holds many counts of this clonotype. The chain links TRBV27 to TRBJ2-7, with 8 bases that match TRBD1. The CDR3 contains 14 residues. V trimming: 2 bases; J trimming: 5 bases; junction bases outside the gene matches: 5. The germline V gene has CDR1 MNHEY and CDR2 SMNVEV (reference sequence). DNA for the CDR3: TGTGCCAGCAGTTTAGCGACAGGGGTCCACGAGCAGTACTTC. Translated, it gives CASSLATGVHEQYF.

In this sample, this clonotype turned up many times. The gene calls are TRBV7-9 and TRBJ1-1; 8 positions match TRBD1. V was clipped by 5 bases and J by 11 bases; unmatched bases: 10. The CDR3 spans 13 residues. The germline CDR1 and CDR2 sequences are SEHNR and FQNEAQ (reference sequence). CDR3: CASSPRTGLRAFF. The CDR3 DNA follows: TGTGCCAGCAGCCCCCGGACAGGGTTGAGGGCTTTCTTT.

The V gene is TRBV5-4, the J gene TRBJ1-4; D is uncertain. CDR3 length: 15 amino acids. V shed 3 bases and J shed 0 bases, with 9 bases lying between them. Germline CDR1 reads SGHNT; CDR2 reads YYREEE (reference sequence). CDR3 in DNA: TGTGCCAGCAGCTCCACGAGTGCAACTAATGAAAAACTGTTTTTT. This gives the protein CASSSTSATNEKLFF. The complete variable domain, with remaining parts taken from reference TRBV5-4 and TRBJ1-4, reads ETGVTQSPTHLIKTRGQQVTLRCSSQSGHNTVSWYQQALGQGPQFIFQYYREEENGRGNFPPRFSGLQFPNYSSELNVNALELDDSALYLCASSSTSATNEKLFFGSGTQLSVL.

The sample holds a few counts of this clonotype. The chain carries TRBV20-1 and TRBJ2-1; D remains unclear. CDR1 and CDR2 (germline): DFQATT, SNEGSKA (reference sequence). This CDR3 has 14 residues. V was pared by 0 bases and J by 10 bases, with 16 bases between. The CDR3 reads CSARDVRTVREQFF. CDR3 bases: TGCAGTGCTAGAGATGTCCGCACGGTTAGGGAGCAGTTCTTC.

This chain connects TRBV20-1 to TRBJ2-7; D tentatively reads TRBD1 or TRBD2 (5 bases each). Between the trimmed V and J ends, which lost 0 bases and 7 bases, there was a span of 10 bases. CDR1 is DFQATT, CDR2 SNEGSKA, per germline (reference sequence). The CDR3 length is 12 residues. CDR3 amino acids: CSARDPGREQYF. The CDR3 DNA sequence: TGCAGTGCTAGAGACCCGGGGCGAGAGCAGTACTTC.

This clonotype was recorded a few times. The J gene is TRBJ2-2, the V gene TRBV11-1; weak D call: TRBD1 (6 bases). This CDR3 spans 14 amino acids. The germline V gene encodes CDR1 SGHAT and CDR2 FQDESV (reference sequence). Trimming cost V 4 bases and J 6 bases, with 12 bases left between them. The DNA for the CDR3 is TGTGCCAGCAGCTACCTTGGGGGCCCCGGGGAGCTGTTTTTT. It translates to CASSYLGGPGELFF. Together with reference TRBV11-1 and TRBJ2-2, the CDR3 gives the full variable domain: EAEVAQSPRYKITEKSQAVAFWCDPISGHATLYWYRQILGQGPELLVQFQDESVVDDSQLPKDRFSAERLKGVDSTLKIQPAELGDSAMYLCASSYLGGPGELFFGEGSRLTVL.

The chain joins TRBV20-1 to TRBJ2-2, with 13 bases lining up with TRBD2. Unmatched junction bases numbered 17, after V lost 5 bases and J lost 5 bases. CDR1 DFQATT and CDR2 SNEGSKA come from the germline V gene (reference sequence). CDR3 size: 19 residues. The CDR3 bases are TGCAGTGCTGCCGGTTCGGGACTAGCGGGGAAATTGGCTACCGGGGAGCTGTTTTTT. Amino acid sequence: CSAAGSGLAGKLATGELFF.

The V and J genes are TRBV6-4 and TRBJ2-1, with D uncertain. The CDR3 loop spans 14 amino acids. With 3 bases removed from V and 2 bases from J, the gap between germline ends came to 8 bases. CDR1 is MRHNA and CDR2 is SNTAGT in the germline V gene. The CDR3 sequence is CASSEGQAYNEQFF. CDR3 DNA sequence: TGTGCCAGCAGTGAAGGGCAGGCCTACAATGAGCAGTTCTTC.

This chain connects TRBV30 to TRBJ1-6, with 7 bases that match TRBD1. The CDR3 runs to 14 residues. V trimming: 4 bases; J trimming: 10 bases; junction bases outside the gene matches: 10. Per the germline V gene, CDR1 is GTSNPN and CDR2 is SVGIG (reference sequence). CDR3 region: CAWTRGAGNSPLHF. As DNA, the CDR3 is TGTGCCTGGACCAGGGGGGCAGGGAACTCACCCCTCCACTTT.

The CDR3 loop reads CASSLSVGHSGANVLTF. The CDR3 nucleotides are TGTGCCAGCAGCTTGTCAGTCGGACACTCTGGGGCCAACGTCCTGACTTTC. The V call is TRBV5-5, the J call TRBJ2-6; D is perhaps TRBD1 (5 bases). The CDR3 has 17 amino acids. Trimming pared 1 base from V and 0 bases from J, leaving 11 bases between. Germline V gene data show CDR1 as SGHKS and CDR2 as YYEKEE (reference sequence).

This clonotype was found many times. The DNA is omitted, as the CDR3 cannot be located on it reliably, and the CDR3 follows TCRdb's listing. V gene TRBV6-5 combines with J gene TRBJ2-1. The length of the CDR3 is 16 amino acids, counting both ends. The germline CDR1 and CDR2 sequences are MNHEY and SVGAGI. This CDR3 is CASSTSTGLHFNEQFF.

This clonotype has ten or more counts. This rearrangement joins TRBV20-1 to TRBJ2-3; the match to TRBD2 covers 10 bases. CDR3 length: 14 amino acids. V shed 6 bases and J 4 bases; nucleotides not matched to a gene: 7. The V gene's germline CDR1 is DFQATT and CDR2 SNEGSKA (reference sequence). CDR3: CSATAGGPADTQYF. CDR3 in DNA: TGCAGTGCCACAGCGGGAGGGCCGGCAGATACGCAGTATTTT.

The rearrangement joins TRBV7-2 to TRBJ2-1; weak D call: TRBD2 (5 bases). V was cut by 0 bases and J by 5 bases, with 8 bases left in between. CDR3 length equals 14 residues. Per the germline V gene, CDR1 is SGHTA and CDR2 is FQGNSA. The CDR3 DNA follows: TGTGCCAGCAGCTTAGCTAGCGTAAACAATGAGCAGTTCTTC. Protein sequence: CASSLASVNNEQFF. The full variable domain, with the rest looked up from reference TRBV7-2 and TRBJ2-1, is GAGVSQSPSNKVTEKGKDVELRCDPISGHTALYWYRQSLGQGLEFLIYFQGNSAPDKSGLPSDRFSAERTGGSVSTLTIQRTQQEDSAVYLCASSLASVNNEQFFGPGTRLTVL.

The chain links TRBV20-1 to TRBJ1-2, with D possibly being TRBD1 (5 bases). Trimming took 6 bases from V and 4 from J, leaving 18 bases between them. Per the germline V gene, CDR1 is DFQATT and CDR2 is SNEGSKA (reference sequence). There are 14 residues in the CDR3. The CDR3 coding sequence is TGCAGTGCAAGGGACTTCAAAAATTCCTATGGCTACACCTTC. Translated, it gives CSARDFKNSYGYTF.